This T cell receptor beta chain is from a study of blood T cell repertoires in COVID-19. Study details: Samples representing acute and convalescent COVID-19 were sourced from the United States, Italy and Spain. T cells, B-cell-depleted T cells, or PBMCs provided the cDNA or gDNA that served as material.

As processed by the authors: Estimation of nucleated cell counts was performed using reference gene primer amplification. Libraries were prepared by immunoSEQ multiplex PCR; TCRdb keeps only in-frame clonotypes and omits some of them. D and trimming come from the DNA, and the V and J calls and clone size come from that table. The sample lists 200,000 to 250,000 clones, about 87% seen once, with more than 3% in the top ten. V was cut by 3 bases and J by 4 bases, with 7 bases left in between. The CDR3 runs 13 residues. Exposed enrollees encountered a COVID-19 case at some point within 2 weeks before study entry. Details on this clone: The sample carries other DNA sequences with the same CDR3.

The genes are TRBV12-3 or TRBV12-4 and TRBJ1-5; D is perhaps TRBD1 (5 bases). The sequencing input was PBMCs or T cells enriched from blood (not recorded which). This clonotype originated in a woman in her 30s who had been exposed to COVID-19. Here the CDR3 reads CASSFSGNQPQHF. In DNA, the CDR3 is TGTGCCAGCAGTTTTTCAGGGAATCAGCCCCAGCATTTT.